The 22 T cell receptor beta chains below come from one sample, sequenced in a study of cytomegalovirus exposure and HLA in healthy donors. Vbeta (60) and Jbeta (13) primers were used in the PCR. Libraries were prepared by immunoSEQ multiplex PCR; TCRdb keeps only in-frame clonotypes and omits some of them. The top ten clones hold 5.4% of a sample with tens of thousands of clones, roughly two thirds of them seen once. Sequencing input: PBMCs. The receptors were gathered from a man aged 50-60 years in good health and CMV-seronegative.

This clone has a handful of counts. This rearrangement joins TRBV7-3 to TRBJ2-1; 8 nucleotides align to TRBD2. The CDR3 runs to 14 residues. V shed 1 base and J 4 bases; nucleotides not matched to a gene: 0. Germline CDR1 reads SGHTA; CDR2 reads FQGTGA. CDR3 residues: CASSLSGGYNEQFF. Written as DNA, the CDR3 is TGTGCCAGCAGCTTAAGCGGGGGGTACAATGAGCAGTTCTTC.

The chain joins TRBV27 to TRBJ1-5, with unresolved D. The CDR3 covers 13 residues. Per the germline V gene, CDR1 is MNHEY and CDR2 is SMNVEV (reference sequence). V gave up 5 bases and J gave up 6 bases, with 11 bases separating them. CDR3 region: CASSRGGSQPQHF. The DNA of the CDR3 is TGTGCCAGCAGTCGGGGAGGGAGTCAGCCCCAGCATTTT.

This chain links TRBV6-1 with TRBJ2-2; tentatively, D is TRBD2 (7 bases). CDR3 length equals 15 residues. V gave up 5 bases and J gave up 5 bases, with 15 bases separating them. Germline V lookup: CDR1 MNHNS, CDR2 SASEGT. The CDR3: CASSPRGGVTGELFF. The CDR3 DNA is TGTGCCAGCAGTCCGAGGGGGGGGGTAACCGGGGAGCTGTTTTTT.

The V call is TRBV19, the J call TRBJ2-7; D perhaps matches TRBD1 (5 bases). The CDR3 extends over 14 amino acids. Trimming removed 7 bases at V and 7 bases at J, with 20 bases between. From germline, CDR1 is LNHDA and CDR2 SQIVND (reference sequence). CDR3: CASTTSQGRGEQYF. CDR3 in DNA: TGTGCCAGTACCACCTCCCAGGGTCGTGGGGAGCAGTACTTC.

The V and J genes are TRBV6-6 and TRBJ1-6, with 8 bases that match TRBD1. Germline V gene data show CDR1 as MNHNY and CDR2 as SVGAGI (reference sequence). V shed 6 bases, J shed 8 bases, and the junction held 0 bases outside the gene matches. The length of the CDR3 is 12 residues. The DNA for the CDR3 is TGTGCCAGCAGGGACAGGGATTCACCCCTCCACTTT. Translating gives CASRDRDSPLHF.

In this sample, this clone is medium-sized. This rearrangement joins TRBV30 to TRBJ2-7, with a weak D call TRBD1 (7 bases). Germline V gene sequence: CDR1 GTSNPN, CDR2 SVGIG (reference sequence). Trimming cost V 8 bases and J 6 bases, with 14 bases left between them. The CDR3 has 11 residues. The CDR3 nucleotides read TGTGCCCAAGCGGAGGGGGCCGAGCAGTACTTC. Amino acids: CAQAEGAEQYF.

This clone was seen a few times. The chain joins TRBV5-5 to TRBJ1-1; D is uncertain. V dropped 4 bases and J dropped 10 bases, with 11 bases sitting between them. CDR1 SGHKS and CDR2 YYEKEE come from the germline V gene (reference sequence). CDR3 length: 11 amino acids. CDR3 region: CASSGGLGAFF. The CDR3 DNA reads TGTGCCAGCAGCGGAGGGCTAGGAGCTTTCTTT. Full variable domain (missing parts from reference TRBV5-5 and TRBJ1-1): DAGVTQSPTHLIKTRGQQVTLRCSPISGHKSVSWYQQVLGQGPQFIFQYYEKEERGRGNFPDRFSARQFPNYSSELNVNALLLGDSALYLCASSGGLGAFFGQGTRLTVV.

The gene calls are TRBV25-1 and TRBJ2-2, with D unresolved. In germline, CDR1 is MGHDK, CDR2 SYGVNS. V gave up 6 bases and J gave up 3 bases, with 11 bases separating them. The CDR3 length is 14 residues. CDR3 nucleotide sequence: TGTGCCAGCAGCCTACTCGGTGACACCGGGGAGCTGTTTTTT. It specifies CASSLLGDTGELFF.

A few counts support this clone. This chain connects TRBV30 to TRBJ1-1; TRBD1 agrees at 7 bases. The CDR3 loop spans 15 amino acids. V shed 1 base, J shed 4 bases, and the junction held 9 bases outside the gene matches. Germline V gene data show CDR1 as GTSNPN and CDR2 as SVGIG (reference sequence). CDR3 amino acids: CAWSAWPGQSTEAFF. The CDR3, as DNA: TGTGCCTGGAGTGCATGGCCGGGACAGTCCACTGAAGCTTTCTTT.

CDR3 coding DNA: TGTGCCAGCAGCTTAGCTGTCCCTTCGGACACCAGCTCCTACGAGCAGTACTTC. Protein: CASSLAVPSDTSSYEQYF. The chain carries TRBV7-6 and TRBJ2-7; possible D gene TRBD1, 5 bases. Trimming took off 0 bases at V and 0 bases at J, with 18 bases between the two ends. The CDR3 length is 18 residues. Germline V gives CDR1 SGHVS, CDR2 FNYEAQ.

The J gene is TRBJ1-1, the V gene TRBV18; 9 positions agree with TRBD1. The germline V gene encodes CDR1 KGHSH and CDR2 LQKENI. There are 13 residues in the CDR3. V shed 2 bases, J shed 7 bases, and the junction held 2 bases outside the gene matches. CDR3 region: CASSPDRGIEAFF. CDR3 sequence (DNA): TGTGCCAGCTCACCAGACAGGGGGATTGAAGCTTTCTTT. Using reference TRBV18 and TRBJ1-1 for the parts outside the CDR3, the full variable domain is NAGVMQNPRHLVRRRGQEARLRCSPMKGHSHVYWYRQLPEEGLKFMVYLQKENIIDESGMPKERFSAEFPKEGPSILRIQQVVRGDSAAYFCASSPDRGIEAFFGQGTRLTVV.

This chain connects TRBV7-6 to TRBJ2-3, with 12 bases aligning to TRBD2. Germline assignment: CDR1 SGHVS and CDR2 FNYEAQ. After removal of 0 bases from V and 6 bases from J, the junction contained 4 bases not matched to a gene. The length of the CDR3 is 16 residues. CDR3 DNA: TGTGCCAGCAGCTTAGCCCTCACTAGCGGGGGGGATACGCAGTATTTT. This encodes CASSLALTSGGDTQYF.

J is TRBJ2-5 and V is TRBV21-1; TRBD2, the table's D call, lacks a check against the DNA. TRBV21-1 has pseudogene status. This CDR3 spans 18 amino acids. The CDR3 loop reads CASSARSRGLRKEETQYF. DNA of the CDR3: TGTGCCAGCAGCGCAAGGTCGAGAGGCCTTAGAAAGGAAGAGACCCAGTACTTC.

V is TRBV18 and J is TRBJ2-3, with 15 bases that match TRBD2. The CDR3 totals 18 residues. Trimming removed 6 bases from V and 0 bases from J; junction bases left unmatched: 7. Germline loops: CDR1 KGHSH, CDR2 LQKENI. The CDR3 DNA follows: TGTGCCAGCTCGGGACTAGCGGGGGGAACGCCTAGCACAGATACGCAGTATTTT. Protein sequence: CASSGLAGGTPSTDTQYF.

The rearrangement uses TRBV7-8 and TRBJ2-5, with D unclear. The germline V gene has CDR1 SGHVS and CDR2 FQNEAQ. The CDR3 is made up of 16 amino acids. The germline V and J ends were trimmed by 1 base and 5 bases, with 17 bases remaining between them. CDR3 in amino acids: CASSLEAFRPMETQYF. CDR3 DNA: TGTGCCAGCAGCTTAGAAGCGTTTAGGCCAATGGAGACCCAGTACTTC. Full variable domain (rest looked up from reference TRBV7-8 and TRBJ2-5): GAGVSQSPRYKVAKRGQDVALRCDPISGHVSLFWYQQALGQGPEFLTYFQNEAQLDKSGLPSDRFFAERPEGSVSTLKIQRTQQEDSAVYLCASSLEAFRPMETQYFGPGTRLLVL.

The gene calls are TRBV5-1 and TRBJ1-1; 8 positions agree with TRBD1. Germline V gene data show CDR1 as SGHRS and CDR2 as YFSETQ. The junction had 5 bases not matched to a gene; V was cut back by 3 bases and J by 4 bases. CDR3 length: 14 amino acids. CDR3 in amino acids: CASSSGQGGTEAFF. In DNA form, the CDR3 reads TGCGCCAGCAGCTCCGGACAGGGAGGCACTGAAGCTTTCTTT. The complete variable domain, with remaining parts taken from reference TRBV5-1 and TRBJ1-1, reads KAGVTQTPRYLIKTRGQQVTLSCSPISGHRSVSWYQQTPGQGLQFLFEYFSETQRNKGNFPGRFSGRQFSNSRSEMNVSTLELGDSALYLCASSSGQGGTEAFFGQGTRLTVV.

This clone was seen a handful of times. V and J are TRBV14 and TRBJ1-4, with 12 positions matching TRBD1. From germline, CDR1 is SGHDN and CDR2 FVKESK. V gave up 3 bases and J gave up 7 bases; unmatched junction bases: 6. The CDR3 totals 16 residues. CDR3 sequence: CASSQYRDRGREKLFF. CDR3 bases: TGTGCCAGCAGCCAGTACCGGGACAGGGGGCGTGAAAAACTGTTTTTT. Full variable domain (outside the CDR3, taken from reference TRBV14 and TRBJ1-4): EAGVTQFPSHSVIEKGQTVTLRCDPISGHDNLYWYRRVMGKEIKFLLHFVKESKQDESGMPNNRFLAERTGGTYSTLKVQPAELEDSGVYFCASSQYRDRGREKLFFGSGTQLSVL.

This chain's CDR3 is CASSQDRIQGGESYNEQFF. CDR3 DNA: TGTGCCAGCAGCCAAGATAGGATACAGGGGGGCGAATCCTACAATGAGCAGTTCTTC. The rearrangement joins TRBV4-2 to TRBJ2-1, with 8 bases fitting TRBD1. J was trimmed by 1 base and V by 0 bases; bases with no gene match: 11. The CDR3 consists of 19 residues. Germline V gene sequence: CDR1 LGHNA, CDR2 YNFKEQ.

The genes are TRBV5-1 and TRBJ2-1; maybe TRBD2 (5 bases). CDR3 length equals 13 residues. The germline V gene has CDR1 SGHRS and CDR2 YFSETQ. The V end was cut by 1 base, the J end by 10 bases, with 12 bases between. The CDR3 coding sequence is TGCGCCAGCAGCTTGTATTCGAAGCGGGAGCAGTTCTTC. This translates into CASSLYSKREQFF.

The chain has TRBV9 and TRBJ2-1; 8 bases align to TRBD2. CDR3 length equals 15 residues. From germline, CDR1 is SGDLS and CDR2 YYNGEE. The V gene end was trimmed by 2 bases and the J gene end by 4 bases; junction bases not matched to a gene: 5. The CDR3: CASSVGGGRYNEQFF. CDR3 nucleotides: TGTGCCAGCAGCGTGGGCGGGGGGAGATACAATGAGCAGTTCTTC.

This clone was seen a few times. The chain employs TRBV18 and TRBJ2-5, with D possibly TRBD1 on 7 matching bases. Germline V gene sequence: CDR1 KGHSH, CDR2 LQKENI. The CDR3 consists of 13 residues. The V and J ends lost 1 base and 7 bases respectively, with 10 bases between them. In DNA form, the CDR3 reads TGTGCCAGCTCACCACGGCAGGGGGGGACCCAGTACTTC. This codes for CASSPRQGGTQYF. Full variable domain (remainder filled in from reference TRBV18 and TRBJ2-5): NAGVMQNPRHLVRRRGQEARLRCSPMKGHSHVYWYRQLPEEGLKFMVYLQKENIIDESGMPKERFSAEFPKEGPSILRIQQVVRGDSAAYFCASSPRQGGTQYFGPGTRLLVL.

The rearrangement uses TRBV27 and TRBJ1-1, with 8 nucleotides matching TRBD1. Germline CDR1 reads MNHEY; CDR2 reads SMNVEV (reference sequence). With 3 bases clipped from V and 1 base from J, the junction kept 7 bases outside the gene matches. The CDR3 is 16 residues long. The CDR3 DNA reads as TGTGCCAGCAGTTTGTACAGGACAGGGAAGAACACTGAAGCTTTCTTT. Its translation is CASSLYRTGKNTEAFF.